The source of this T cell receptor beta chain is a study of T-cell reconstitution after alpha-beta-depleted transplantation in children. Unique molecular identifiers were incorporated when the TCRbeta library was constructed. TCRdb reprocessed the PCR reads with MiXCR, giving one entry per CDR3 protein. Among 350,000 to 500,000 distinct CDR3 sequences listed, over 40% were seen once. The junction had 7 bases not matched to a gene; V was cut back by 3 bases and J by 4 bases. The CDR3 is 15 residues long. The germline CDR1 and CDR2 sequences are DFQATT and SNEGSKA (reference sequence). The chain carries TRBV20-1 and TRBJ2-1; TRBD2 matches at 9 bases. The material sequenced was PBMCs, taken before TCRalphabeta/CD19-depleted stem cell transplant. This TCR derives from a girl aged 2-10 years with aplastic anemia, due to receive a stem cell transplant. CDR3 residues: CSASRAGGTYNEQFF. The CDR3 nucleotides are TGCAGTGCTAGCCGAGCGGGAGGAACATACAATGAGCAGTTCTTC.